This T cell receptor beta chain comes out of a study of cytomegalovirus exposure and HLA in healthy donors. About the study: Roughly 85 million unique TCRs from HLA-typed donors made up an early data release. Genotyping showed less than 85% of 398 donors falling in the Caucasian-associated ancestry cluster. Whole-study results and caveats: The authors later found TCR association rates varying by HLA locus, with DRB1 most and HLA-C fewest.

V lost 1 base to trimming and J lost 1 base, with 8 bases between them. CDR1 SGHDT and CDR2 YYEEEE come from the germline V gene. This CDR3 has 14 residues. The primer mix had 60 Vbeta and 13 Jbeta primers. The method was immunoSEQ multiplex PCR; TCRdb's version includes in-frame clones alone and lacks a portion of them. The data show 280,000 or so clones, with 85% to 90% seen just once and about 2.3% held by the top ten. As concerns this clone: No antigen is known for it.

Sequencing was carried out using PBMCs. The chain carries TRBV5-6 and TRBJ1-2; the D gene is possibly TRBD1 (5 bases). The clonotype originates from a young woman in good health and CMV-seronegative. CDR3 amino acids: CASSLTGYNYGYTF. The CDR3 nucleotides read TGTGCCAGCAGCTTGACAGGATATAACTATGGCTACACCTTC.